These T cell receptor beta chains were read from a single sample in a study of patients and donors after allogeneic stem cell transplantation. TCRdb redid the calling of the RT-PCR reads with MiXCR, one entry per CDR3 protein. The data show about a million distinct CDR3 sequences, with more than 15% seen just once and 6% held by the top ten. Sequenced: blood, either unsorted or a sorted T cell fraction (not recorded which). The source is a human donor who was either an allogeneic HSCT recipient or a stem cell or donor lymphocyte infusion donor (not recorded which). It is not recorded whose cells these are; they may come from a transplant donor. Both conserved end residues are part of each CDR3. The D gene is left open where the match is weak. A row's size may be missing; if present it is once, few, many or a size class.

TRBV7-3,.,many,TRBJ2-2,CASSSPNTGELFF,TGTGCCAGCAGTTCGCCGAACACCGGGGAGCTGTTTTTT
TRBV24-1,TRBD1,.,TRBJ2-1,CATSLQGPLYNEQFF,TGTGCCACCAGCCTACAGGGGCCCCTCTACAATGAGCAGTTCTTC
TRBV11-3,.,.,TRBJ2-1,CASSTVANNEQFF,TGTGCCAGCAGTACCGTAGCCAACAATGAGCAGTTCTTC
TRBV9,.,few,TRBJ1-5,CASSVSKRGNQPQHF,TGTGCCAGCAGCGTCAGCAAAAGGGGGAATCAGCCCCAGCATTTT
TRBV28,.,few,TRBJ2-6,CASSSITNSGANVLTF,TGTGCCAGCAGCTCGATCACAAACTCTGGGGCCAACGTCCTGACTTTC
TRBV2,.,few,TRBJ1-2,CASSDALLGGYTF,TGTGCCAGCAGTGATGCCCTATTGGGGGGCTACACCTTC
TRBV2,.,few,TRBJ2-2,CASSVHGSNTGELFF,TGTGCCAGCAGTGTTCATGGGAGTAACACCGGGGAGCTGTTTTTT
TRBV12-3/TRBV12-4,.,.,TRBJ2-7,CASRGPEHFYEQYF,TGTGCCAGCAGAGGTCCGGAACATTTCTACGAGCAGTACTTC
TRBV9,.,.,TRBJ1-2,CASSVVGAGTYGYTF,TGTGCCAGCAGCGTAGTTGGTGCCGGGACTTATGGCTACACCTTC
TRBV5-1,TRBD2,.,TRBJ2-4,CASSSYFTSGRGKNIQYF,TGCGCCAGCAGCTCCTACTTCACTAGCGGGAGAGGGAAAAACATTCAGTACTTC
TRBV27,.,.,TRBJ2-7,CASSFPTGDEQYF,TGTGCCAGCAGTTTCCCCACAGGCGACGAGCAGTACTTC
TRBV12-3/TRBV12-4,TRBD2,few,TRBJ2-3,CASSFGGGAIDTQYF,TGTGCCAGCAGTTTCGGCGGGGGGGCCATAGATACGCAGTATTTT
TRBV2,.,.,TRBJ2-1,CASRPPDLFNEQFF,TGTGCCAGCAGACCGCCGGACTTGTTCAATGAGCAGTTCTTC
TRBV2,TRBD2,few,TRBJ2-5,CASIRLADSQETQYF,TGTGCCAGCATTCGACTAGCGGACTCACAAGAGACCCAGTACTTC
TRBV18,TRBD2,once,TRBJ2-2,CASSGQGLAGLTGELFF,TGTGCCAGCTCAGGTCAAGGACTAGCGGGACTCACCGGGGAGCTGTTTTTT
TRBV20-1,.,.,TRBJ2-7,CSARNEAVEQYF,TGCAGTGCTAGAAATGAAGCGGTCGAGCAGTACTTC
TRBV12-3/TRBV12-4,.,few,TRBJ2-5,CASTLGPGETQYF,TGTGCCAGCACCTTGGGGCCTGGGGAGACCCAGTACTTC
TRBV12-3/TRBV12-4,TRBD1,few,TRBJ2-5,CASSARQGRETQYF,TGTGCCAGCAGTGCCCGACAGGGAAGGGAGACCCAGTACTTC
TRBV10-3,.,few,TRBJ1-5,CAISSSNQPQHF,TGTGCCATCAGCAGTAGCAATCAGCCCCAGCATTTT
TRBV24-1,.,few,TRBJ2-5,CATSDQGTQYF,TGTGCCACCAGTGACCAAGGGACCCAGTACTTC
TRBV4-1,TRBD2,many,TRBJ2-7,CASSPPLAGGPYEQYF,TGCGCCAGCAGCCCACCTCTCGCGGGAGGGCCCTACGAGCAGTACTTC
TRBV5-4,.,few,TRBJ2-3,CASSSNIERMDTQYF,TGTGCCAGCAGCTCCAACATAGAACGGATGGATACGCAGTATTTT
TRBV20-1,TRBD1,few,TRBJ1-5,CSVGYPGQGLYSNQPQHF,TGCAGTGTCGGCTATCCGGGACAGGGACTTTATAGCAATCAGCCCCAGCATTTT
TRBV9,.,.,TRBJ2-2,CASSVSSGYTGELFF,TGTGCCAGCAGCGTATCGAGCGGCTACACCGGGGAGCTGTTTTTT
TRBV7-9,.,few,TRBJ1-1,CAISRGGLNTEAFF,TGTGCCATCTCGCGGGGGGGCTTGAACACTGAAGCTTTCTTT
TRBV6-2/TRBV6-3,.,few,TRBJ2-2,CASSYSDREAGELFF,TGTGCCAGCAGTTACTCCGACAGGGAGGCCGGGGAGCTGTTTTTT
TRBV4-1,.,.,TRBJ2-5,CASSQVISQETQYF,TGCGCCAGCAGCCAAGTTATTTCGCAAGAGACCCAGTACTTC